This T cell receptor (beta chain) was identified in a study of regulatory T cells in long-lasting Graves disease. General study points: Newly diagnosed patients shared 1,000 or so public clonotypes; persistent patients shared a few thousand.

V was clipped by 1 base and J by 0 bases, with 7 bases between them. The CDR3 length is 15 residues. Per germline, CDR1 LNHDA and CDR2 SQIVND (reference sequence). Only a few counts were recorded for this clonotype. The target antigen is unknown. Time point meaning: persistent/refractory GD, antithyroid drugs over 5 years with positive TRAb. PBMC RNA was the source of the TCR library. Graves' disease diagnosis followed American Thyroid Association guidelines. One endocrinology department in Xi'an, China, was where patients came from. HTBI primers from iRepertoire and Arm-PCR of CDR3 regions yielded the TCR beta libraries. In the original processing: Taken together, the samples had around 60 TRBV and approximately 13 TRBJ segments identified. TCRdb independently ran MiXCR on the multiplex PCR reads; one entry per CDR3 protein. What appears here as the V and J calls and clone size reflects TCRdb's work, not the paper's. This table holds around 400,000 distinct CDR3 sequences, less than 25% found once.

This rearrangement joins TRBV19 to TRBJ1-5; D is undetermined. This clonotype was sampled from a female donor with Graves disease. The sequencing used peripheral blood mononuclear cells (PBMCs), collected when the disease was refractory, from a patient treated with antithyroid drugs. The CDR3 spells CASSIAVYSNQPQHF. In DNA form, the CDR3 reads TGTGCCAGTAGTATAGCGGTTTATAGCAATCAGCCCCAGCATTTT.